This entry features one T cell receptor (beta chain) sequence. This entry belongs to a study of technical replicates of blood from a few donors. This CDR3 spans 15 amino acids. Trimming took 0 bases from V and 2 from J, leaving 11 bases between them. CDR1 and CDR2 from the germline V gene are SGHNT and YYREEE (reference sequence). The data were produced by immunoSEQ multiplex PCR, yet TCRdb's version contains in-frame clones alone and is incomplete. This table has under 90,000 clones, approximately 94% appearing once. Specimen: T cells isolated from PBMCs. This clonotype was obtained from a human donor in good health. The J gene is TRBJ1-1, the V gene TRBV5-4; no firm D call. The CDR3 loop reads CASSLGTARNTEAFF. The CDR3 DNA reads TGTGCCAGCAGCTTGGGTACAGCCAGAAACACTGAAGCTTTCTTT. The full variable domain, its missing parts supplied by reference TRBV5-4 and TRBJ1-1, is ETGVTQSPTHLIKTRGQQVTLRCSSQSGHNTVSWYQQALGQGPQFIFQYYREEENGRGNFPPRFSGLQFPNYSSELNVNALELDDSALYLCASSLGTARNTEAFFGQGTRLTVV.